This T cell receptor beta chain comes out of a study of CD8+ T cells in alopecia areata. Sequencing templates came from extracted RNA that was reverse transcribed into cDNA. Assay used: immunoSEQ multiplex PCR; TCRdb lists only in-frame clones, some missing. The sample holds about 98,000 clones; 40% to 55% are singletons and the top ten take roughly 0.79%. This clone has just a few counts. Alopecia areata patients provided lesional scalp punch biopsies and peripheral blood. The sample consisted of CD4+ T cells sorted from blood. The clonotype originates from a human donor with alopecia areata.

The CDR3 here is CASSPSRTSYEQYF. In nucleotides, the CDR3 is TGTGCCAGCAGCCCGAGCAGGACCTCCTACGAGCAGTACTTC. The chain has TRBV11-2 and TRBJ2-7; D gene uncertain. The V gene lost 5 bases and the J gene lost 0 bases, with 11 bases spanning the gap. The CDR3 totals 14 residues. Germline assignment: CDR1 SGHAT and CDR2 FQNNGV.